This note documents a single T cell receptor (beta chain) sequence. Its antigen target is currently unknown. No base quality information exists; no much larger clone differs at one position. Sequenced on an Illumina HiSeq 1500. The public reads were run again by TCRdb, first through fastp at Q25 and then through MiXCR, and only productive beta chains were kept. Each record represents a unique CDR3 protein, reported with the most common genes and DNA among its rows. The sample table contains around 530,000 distinct CDR3 sequences; only one count was recorded for 26% of them. Around 13% of the sample comes from the top ten. This entry is derived from a study of T cell repertoires in cytomegalovirus infection (dated by TCRdb to about 2019). Context from the whole study: Because public TCR beta signatures pointed to carriage of CMV infection together with the matching HLA type, the HLA type of each donor mattered for the analysis. Study-wide conclusions, independent of this receptor: The ex vivo response was dominated by HLA-C-restricted CMV-specific TCR beta clonotypes, which also provided the single most frequent clonotype in two of eight donors. In both this cohort and an independent roughly 350-donor cohort, the cumulative frequency of public TCR beta family members distinguished carriers of CMV infection plus the relevant HLA type.

V loses 6 bases at its end and J loses 0 bases; junction bases beyond the gene matches: 13. The germline V gene (reference sequence) gives CDR1 as SGHKS and CDR2 as YYEKEE. Including cysteine and phenylalanine, the CDR3 has 19 amino acids. Only the CDR3 DNA is retained, 57 bases long and in frame from the first base. This sequence originates from a human donor in good health (CMV status not recorded). Some clones in this sample may be carry-over from other donors' samples. The V and J genes are TRBV5-5 and TRBJ1-5; 12 nucleotides in the junction match TRBD1. Sequenced input: PBMCs. The sequence in DNA is TGTGCCAGCACCCCGGCGGGACAGGGGGCTACCTATAGCAATCAGCCCCAGCATTTT. This gives the protein CASTPAGQGATYSNQPQHF. The CDR3 plus the reference TRBV5-5 and TRBJ1-5 genes for the other parts give the full variable domain: DAGVTQSPTHLIKTRGQQVTLRCSPISGHKSVSWYQQVLGQGPQFIFQYYEKEERGRGNFPDRFSARQFPNYSSELNVNALLLGDSALYLCASTPAGQGATYSNQPQHFGDGTRLSIL.